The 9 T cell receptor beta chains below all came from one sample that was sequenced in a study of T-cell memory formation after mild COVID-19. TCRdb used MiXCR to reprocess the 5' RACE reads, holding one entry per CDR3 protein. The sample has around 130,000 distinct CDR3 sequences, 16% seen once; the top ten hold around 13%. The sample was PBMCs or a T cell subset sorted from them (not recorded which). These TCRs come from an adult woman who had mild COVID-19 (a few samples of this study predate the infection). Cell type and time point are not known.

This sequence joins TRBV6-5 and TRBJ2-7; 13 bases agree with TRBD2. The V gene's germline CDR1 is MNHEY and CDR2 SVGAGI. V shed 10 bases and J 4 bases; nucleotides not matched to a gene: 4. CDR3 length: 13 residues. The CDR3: CATRTSGRYEQYF. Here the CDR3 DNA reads TGTGCCACCAGGACTAGCGGGAGATACGAGCAGTACTTC.

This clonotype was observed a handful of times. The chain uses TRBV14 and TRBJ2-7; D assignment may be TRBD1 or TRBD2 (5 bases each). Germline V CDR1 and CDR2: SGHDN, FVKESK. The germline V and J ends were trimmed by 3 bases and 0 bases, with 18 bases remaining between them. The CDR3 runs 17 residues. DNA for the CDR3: TGTGCCAGCAGCCACCGATCGGGACCACCGGACTCCTACGAGCAGTACTTC. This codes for CASSHRSGPPDSYEQYF.

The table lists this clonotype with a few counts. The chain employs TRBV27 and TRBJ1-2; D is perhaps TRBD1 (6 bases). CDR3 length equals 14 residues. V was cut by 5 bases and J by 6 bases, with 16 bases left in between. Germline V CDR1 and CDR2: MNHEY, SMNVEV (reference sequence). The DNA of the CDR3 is TGTGCCAGCAGTCCAACAGGGCTTAGGGATGGCTACACCTTC. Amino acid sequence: CASSPTGLRDGYTF.

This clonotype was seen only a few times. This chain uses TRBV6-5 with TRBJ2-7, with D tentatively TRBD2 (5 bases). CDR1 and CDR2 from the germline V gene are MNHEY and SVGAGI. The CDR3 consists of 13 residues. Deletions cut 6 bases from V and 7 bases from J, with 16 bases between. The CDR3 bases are TGTGCCAGCAGAGTTCCGGGTTCGGGAGAGCAGTACTTC. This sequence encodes CASRVPGSGEQYF.

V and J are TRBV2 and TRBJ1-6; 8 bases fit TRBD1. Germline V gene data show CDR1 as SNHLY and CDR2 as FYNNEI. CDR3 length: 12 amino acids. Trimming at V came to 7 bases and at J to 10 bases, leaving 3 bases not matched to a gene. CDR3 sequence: CASTRGLSPLHF. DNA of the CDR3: TGTGCCAGCACCAGGGGGCTCTCACCCCTCCACTTT.

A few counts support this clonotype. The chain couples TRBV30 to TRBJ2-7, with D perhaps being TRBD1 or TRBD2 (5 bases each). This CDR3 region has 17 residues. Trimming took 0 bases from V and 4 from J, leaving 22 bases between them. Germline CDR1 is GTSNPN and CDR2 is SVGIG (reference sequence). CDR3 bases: TGTGCCTGGAGTGTATTCGGGACGGTAGAGCGGAGATACGAGCAGTACTTC. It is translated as CAWSVFGTVERRYEQYF.

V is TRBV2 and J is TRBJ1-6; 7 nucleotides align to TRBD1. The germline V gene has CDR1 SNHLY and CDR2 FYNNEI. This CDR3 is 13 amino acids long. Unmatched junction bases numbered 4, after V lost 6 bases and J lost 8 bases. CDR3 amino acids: CASRNTGDSPLHF. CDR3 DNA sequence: TGTGCCAGCAGAAACACAGGGGATTCACCCCTCCACTTT.

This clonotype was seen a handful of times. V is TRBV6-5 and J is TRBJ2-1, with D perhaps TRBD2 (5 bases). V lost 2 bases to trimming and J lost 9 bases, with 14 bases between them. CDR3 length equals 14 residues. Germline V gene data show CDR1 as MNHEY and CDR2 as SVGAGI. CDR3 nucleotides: TGTGCCAGCAGTTACCCTACTAGGTACGGTGAGCAGTTCTTC. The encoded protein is CASSYPTRYGEQFF.

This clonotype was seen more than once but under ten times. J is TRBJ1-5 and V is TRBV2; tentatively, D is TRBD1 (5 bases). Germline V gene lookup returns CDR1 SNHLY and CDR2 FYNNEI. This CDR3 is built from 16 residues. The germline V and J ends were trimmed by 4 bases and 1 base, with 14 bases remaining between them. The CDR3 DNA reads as TGTGCCAGCAGTGTCTCGACAGAGCAAAGCAATCAGCCCCAGCATTTT. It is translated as CASSVSTEQSNQPQHF.